This T cell receptor (beta chain) was documented in a study of cytomegalovirus exposure and HLA in healthy donors. Whole-study findings and limits: Reports described diagnosis of cytomegalovirus status by the classifier as highly specific and sensitive.

PCR primers comprised 60 Vbeta and 13 Jbeta primers. The table came from immunoSEQ multiplex PCR; TCRdb's copy has only in-frame clones and leaves some out. The sample contains some 200,000 clones, just under 70% of which appear only once. Germline assignment: CDR1 MGHRA and CDR2 YSYEKL. The V gene end was trimmed by 4 bases and the J gene end by 6 bases; junction bases not matched to a gene: 14. There are 16 residues in the CDR3. A remark on this clone: Its antigen is undetermined.

The origin of this receptor is a man in his forties or fifties in good health and CMV-seropositive. Sequenced input: PBMCs. The chain combines TRBV4-1 with TRBJ2-7, with 8 bases that match TRBD1. DNA for the CDR3: TGCGCCAGCAGCCCTGACCCGGACAGGGACCCCTTCGAGCAGTACTTC. Translating it yields CASSPDPDRDPFEQYF.